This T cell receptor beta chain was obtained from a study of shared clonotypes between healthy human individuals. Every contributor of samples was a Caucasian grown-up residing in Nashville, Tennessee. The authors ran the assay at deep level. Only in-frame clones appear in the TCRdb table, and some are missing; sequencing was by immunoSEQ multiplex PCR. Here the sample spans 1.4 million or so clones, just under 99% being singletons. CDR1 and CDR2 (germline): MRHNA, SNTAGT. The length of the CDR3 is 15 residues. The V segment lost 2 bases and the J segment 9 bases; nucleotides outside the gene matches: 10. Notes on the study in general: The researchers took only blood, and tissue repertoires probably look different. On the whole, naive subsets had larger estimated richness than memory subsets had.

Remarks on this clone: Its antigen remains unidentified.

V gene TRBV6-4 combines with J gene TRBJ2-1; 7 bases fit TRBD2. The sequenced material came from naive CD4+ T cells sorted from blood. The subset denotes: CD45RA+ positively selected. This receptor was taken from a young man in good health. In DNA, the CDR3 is TGTGCCAGCAGTGACGGGGACTTCACGGGGGGTGAGCAGTTCTTC. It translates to CASSDGDFTGGEQFF.